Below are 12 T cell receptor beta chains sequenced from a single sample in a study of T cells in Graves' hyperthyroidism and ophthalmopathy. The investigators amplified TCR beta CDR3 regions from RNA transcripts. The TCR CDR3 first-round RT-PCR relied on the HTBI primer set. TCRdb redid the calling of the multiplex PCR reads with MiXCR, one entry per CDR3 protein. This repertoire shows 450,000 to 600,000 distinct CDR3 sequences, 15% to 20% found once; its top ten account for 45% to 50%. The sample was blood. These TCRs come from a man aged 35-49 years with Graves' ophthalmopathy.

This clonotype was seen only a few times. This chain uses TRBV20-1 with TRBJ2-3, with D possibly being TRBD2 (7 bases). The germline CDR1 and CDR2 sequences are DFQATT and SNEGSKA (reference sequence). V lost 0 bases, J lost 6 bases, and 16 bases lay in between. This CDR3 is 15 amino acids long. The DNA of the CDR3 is TGCAGTGCTAGAGATTTTTCGGGGGGCGCGGATACGCAGTATTTT. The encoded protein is CSARDFSGGADTQYF.

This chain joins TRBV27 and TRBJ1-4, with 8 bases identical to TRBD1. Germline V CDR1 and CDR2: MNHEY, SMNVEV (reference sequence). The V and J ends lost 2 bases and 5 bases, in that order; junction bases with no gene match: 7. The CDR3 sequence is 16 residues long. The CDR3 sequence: CASSLRTGGGNEKLFF. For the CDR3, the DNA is TGTGCCAGCAGTTTACGCACAGGGGGGGGGAATGAAAAACTGTTTTTT.

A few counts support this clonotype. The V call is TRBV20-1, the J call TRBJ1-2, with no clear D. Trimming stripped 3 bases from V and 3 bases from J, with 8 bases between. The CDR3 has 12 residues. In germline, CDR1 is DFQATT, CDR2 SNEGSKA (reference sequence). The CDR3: CSARLAHYGYTF. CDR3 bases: TGCAGTGCTAGGTTGGCCCACTATGGCTACACCTTC.

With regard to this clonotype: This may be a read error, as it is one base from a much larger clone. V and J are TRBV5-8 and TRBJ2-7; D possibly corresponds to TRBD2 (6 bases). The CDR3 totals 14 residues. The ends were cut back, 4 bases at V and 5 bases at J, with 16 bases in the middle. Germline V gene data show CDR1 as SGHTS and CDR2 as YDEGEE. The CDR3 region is CASSAGGWGDEQYF. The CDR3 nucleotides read TGTGCCAGCAGCGCTGGTGGGTGGGGGGACGAGCAGTACTTC.

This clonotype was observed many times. CDR3 sequence: CASSPRLVNTEAFF. CDR3 in DNA: TGTGCCAGCAGCCCCAGACTTGTGAACACTGAAGCTTTCTTT. The rearrangement joins TRBV28 to TRBJ1-1; no clear D gene. Germline V gene lookup returns CDR1 MDHEN and CDR2 SYDVKM. This CDR3 is 14 amino acids long. The V end was cut by 6 bases, the J end by 0 bases, with 11 bases between.

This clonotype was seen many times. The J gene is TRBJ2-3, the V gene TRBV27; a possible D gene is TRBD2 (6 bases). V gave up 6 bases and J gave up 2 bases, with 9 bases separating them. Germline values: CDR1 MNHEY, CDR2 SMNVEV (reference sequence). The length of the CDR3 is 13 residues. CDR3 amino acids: CASRRRDTDTQYF. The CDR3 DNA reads TGTGCCAGCAGAAGGAGGGACACAGATACGCAGTATTTT.

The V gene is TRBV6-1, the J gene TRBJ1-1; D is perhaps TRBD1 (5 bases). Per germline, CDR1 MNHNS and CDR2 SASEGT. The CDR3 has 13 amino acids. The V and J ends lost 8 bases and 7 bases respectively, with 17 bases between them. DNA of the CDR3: TGTGCCAGCTGTTTCACAGGAGCGAATGAAGCTTTCTTT. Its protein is CASCFTGANEAFF.

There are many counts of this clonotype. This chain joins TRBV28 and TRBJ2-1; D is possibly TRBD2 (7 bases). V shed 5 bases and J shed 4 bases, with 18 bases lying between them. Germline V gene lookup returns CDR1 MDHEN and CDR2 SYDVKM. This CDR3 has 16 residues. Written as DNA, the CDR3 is TGTGCCAGCAGTCTGTTGGGGGGAGGGGGTTACAATGAGCAGTTCTTC. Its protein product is CASSLLGGGGYNEQFF.

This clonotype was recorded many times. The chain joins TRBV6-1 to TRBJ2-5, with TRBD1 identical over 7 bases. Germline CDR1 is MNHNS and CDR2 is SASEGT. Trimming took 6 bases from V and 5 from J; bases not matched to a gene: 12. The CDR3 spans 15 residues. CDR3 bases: TGTGCCAGCAGGACTATTGGACAGGATTTGGAGACCCAGTACTTC. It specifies CASRTIGQDLETQYF.

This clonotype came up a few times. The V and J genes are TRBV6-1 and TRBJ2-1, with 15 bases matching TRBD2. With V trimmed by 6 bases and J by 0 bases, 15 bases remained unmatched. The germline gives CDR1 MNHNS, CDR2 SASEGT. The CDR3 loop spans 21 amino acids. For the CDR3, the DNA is TGTGCCAGCAGCCCCGTTGGGACTAGCGGGAGGATGGGGAGCTCCTACAATGAGCAGTTCTTC. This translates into CASSPVGTSGRMGSSYNEQFF.

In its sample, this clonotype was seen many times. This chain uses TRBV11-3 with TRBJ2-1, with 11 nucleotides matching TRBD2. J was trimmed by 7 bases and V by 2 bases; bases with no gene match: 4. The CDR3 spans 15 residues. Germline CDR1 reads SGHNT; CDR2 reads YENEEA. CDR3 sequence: CASSLTSGSRNEQFF. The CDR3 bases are TGTGCCAGCAGCTTAACTAGCGGGAGTAGAAATGAGCAGTTCTTC.

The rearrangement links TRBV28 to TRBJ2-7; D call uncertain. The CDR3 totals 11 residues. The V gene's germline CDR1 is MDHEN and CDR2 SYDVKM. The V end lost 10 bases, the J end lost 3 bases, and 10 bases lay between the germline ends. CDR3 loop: CATSTIYEQYF. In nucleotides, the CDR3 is TGTGCCACCTCCACTATCTACGAGCAGTACTTC.